This section outlines one T cell receptor (beta chain) sequence together with its context. This clonotype came up once. Its antigen specificity is not known. Base qualities are not recorded, but no much larger clone differs from it by a single base. A single read is weak support. The germline V gene provides CDR1 MNHEY and CDR2 SVGEGT. The CDR3 covers 15 residues, taking in both the cysteine and the phenylalanine. Of all the DNA, just the CDR3 is kept, 45 bases in frame from base 1. Trimming accounts for 7 bases at V and 4 bases at J, while the number of junction bases matched to no gene is 7. The library was built by means of 5' RACE. Sequencing was carried out with an Illumina HiSeq 2500. A second PCR of about 7 to 12 cycles was run with a J-beta primer mix and a sample-barcoded 5' primer. A template-switch 5' adaptor carrying 12 random nucleotides introduced a unique molecular identifier onto each TCR beta cDNA molecule. Each sample yielded at least 2.5 million CDR3-containing paired-end reads. First-strand cDNA was synthesized from all RNA with the Mint cDNA synthesis kit, primed by a TRBC-specific oligonucleotide. Following uracil-DNA glycosylase treatment, all cDNA underwent a first 18-cycle PCR with the universal primers M1SS and BC2_uni_R. In the authors' own workflow: For normalization, 1 million high-quality reads, each with a distinct molecular identifier, were randomly selected from each sample. Instead of being binned into consensus sequences, reads that shared molecular identifiers were thrown out. CDR3 identification, clonotype clustering and error correction used MiTCR with a Q25 quality threshold and the strictest error-elimination algorithm. A nonparametric unseen species model with Euler transformation was used to estimate lower-bound total TCR beta diversity. TCRdb redid the processing of the public reads, applying fastp at Q25 and MiXCR, and retained in-frame beta chains. Merged by CDR3 protein, the rows form single entries marked with the most common genes and DNA. None of the V and J calls come from the authors' own analysis; TCRdb made them. The sample includes hundreds of thousands of distinct CDR3 sequences, with around 54% observed a single time. Together, the top ten hold 30% to 40% of the sample.

The sample originates from a study of blood T cells in healthy people across ages (dated by TCRdb to between 2015 and 2016). For the wider study: In model experiments, roughly one uniquely barcoded TCR beta cDNA molecule per two T cells was captured by template switching. To avoid experimental bias, donors of different ages were spread randomly across the sequencing lanes. Using deep sequencing normalized with unique cDNA molecular identifiers, the study measured how TCR beta repertoire diversity changes with age. Donors were grouped into four age groups: young (average approximately 16 years), middle-aged (less than 40), aged (62) and long-lived (approximately 82). Two additional independent replicas of 1 million unique cDNA reads from the same blood draw were analyzed for two donors (one aged 18 to 29 and one aged 80 or older).

The investigation overall reported the following: As age increased, observed TCR beta diversity per million T cells dropped in a roughly linear way, and a significant reduction was already evident by age 40. The CMV infection status of donors was not known, potentially confounding age-related changes in expanded clonotypes. Total diversity estimates from one million sequenced T cells were considered lower bounds and underestimates. There was a strong correlation between observed TCR beta diversity and the percentage of naive T cells measured by flow cytometry. Conclusive comparison of naive and antigen-experienced compartments was prevented by the profiling of bulk unsorted PBMCs. Compared with the aged group, more naive CD4+ T cells, fewer expanded clones and increased TCR diversity were shown by the long-lived group, suggesting age selection.

Donors were around 37 systemically healthy Caucasian individuals from Russia aged about 6 to 100 years. Around 9.7 milliliters of peripheral blood were collected from each donor into EDTA-treated Vacutainer tubes. Ficoll-Paque density-gradient centrifugation was used to isolate PBMCs, with at least 6 million per sample. Trizol reagent was used to extract total RNA from the PBMCs, yielding at least 6 micrograms per sample. Naive CD45RAhigh/CD27high T cell percentages were measured by flow cytometry on a PBMC aliquot from every donor. This chain is built from TRBV6-2 or TRBV6-3 and TRBJ2-5; TRBD2 fits 12 bases in the junction. The sample consisted of blood. The clonotype originates from a man aged 55-75 years in good health. The CDR3 region reads CASTRTSGDRETQYF. The bases are TGTGCCAGCACTCGGACTAGCGGGGATAGAGAGACCCAGTACTTC.